This T cell receptor beta chain was recovered during a study of blood T cell repertoires in COVID-19. Assay used: immunoSEQ multiplex PCR; TCRdb lists only in-frame clones, some missing. In the table there are 150,000 to 200,000 clones, 89% of which are singletons. Material: PBMCs or T cells enriched from blood (not recorded which). The receptor was derived from a woman aged 35 to 49 with acute COVID-19.

The CDR3 is CASRPGGGLAGNNEQFF. The CDR3 DNA is TGTGCCAGCAGACCAGGGGGGGGACTAGCGGGTAACAATGAGCAGTTCTTC. The chain recombines TRBV7-2 with TRBJ2-1; 12 bases are shared with TRBD2. This CDR3 contains 17 residues. The ends lost 6 bases at V and 5 bases at J; junction bases unmatched: 11. Per the germline V gene, CDR1 is SGHTA and CDR2 is FQGNSA.